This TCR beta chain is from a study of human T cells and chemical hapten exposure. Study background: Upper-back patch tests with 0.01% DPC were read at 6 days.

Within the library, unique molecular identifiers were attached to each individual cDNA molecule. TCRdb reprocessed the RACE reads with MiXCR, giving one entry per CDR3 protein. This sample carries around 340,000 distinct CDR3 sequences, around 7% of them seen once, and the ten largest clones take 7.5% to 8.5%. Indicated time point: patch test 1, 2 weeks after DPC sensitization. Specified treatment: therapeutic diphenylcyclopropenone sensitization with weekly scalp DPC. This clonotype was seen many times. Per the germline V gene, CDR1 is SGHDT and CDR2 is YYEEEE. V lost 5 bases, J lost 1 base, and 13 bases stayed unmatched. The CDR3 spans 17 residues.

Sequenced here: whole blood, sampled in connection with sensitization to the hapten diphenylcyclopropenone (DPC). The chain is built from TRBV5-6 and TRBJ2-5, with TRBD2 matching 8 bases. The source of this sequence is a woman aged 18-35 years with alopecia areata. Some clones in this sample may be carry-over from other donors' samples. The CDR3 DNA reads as TGTGCCAGCAGTATGGTATCGTCTAGCGGGCCCCAAGAGACCCAGTACTTC. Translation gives CASSMVSSSGPQETQYF.